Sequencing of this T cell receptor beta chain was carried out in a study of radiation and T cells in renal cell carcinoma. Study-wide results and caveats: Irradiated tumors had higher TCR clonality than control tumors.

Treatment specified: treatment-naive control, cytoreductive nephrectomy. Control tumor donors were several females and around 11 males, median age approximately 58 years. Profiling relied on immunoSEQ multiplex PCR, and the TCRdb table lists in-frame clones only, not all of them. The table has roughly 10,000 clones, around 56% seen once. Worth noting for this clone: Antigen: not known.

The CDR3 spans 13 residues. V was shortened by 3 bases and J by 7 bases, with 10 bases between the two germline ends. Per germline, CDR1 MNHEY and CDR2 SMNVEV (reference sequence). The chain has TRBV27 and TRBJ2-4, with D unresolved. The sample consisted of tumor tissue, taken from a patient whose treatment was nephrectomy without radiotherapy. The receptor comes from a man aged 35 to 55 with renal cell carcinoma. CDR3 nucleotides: TGTGCCAGCAGTTTCCGCCAGCAGAACATTCAGTACTTC. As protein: CASSFRQQNIQYF.